This passage covers 16 T cell receptor beta chains from one sample sequenced in a study of blood T cell repertoires in COVID-19. TCRdb's copy holds only in-frame clones and misses some; the assay was immunoSEQ multiplex PCR. Counted here are around 300,000 clones, over 85% occurring once; the ten biggest clones make up roughly a tenth. What was sequenced was PBMCs or T cells enriched from blood (not recorded which). The receptors stem from a woman in her 30s who had recovered from COVID-19.

J is TRBJ2-2 and V is TRBV9; D is perhaps TRBD2 (5 bases). The CDR3 spans 14 residues. Germline lookup yields CDR1 SGDLS and CDR2 YYNGEE. The V end was cut by 3 bases, the J end by 0 bases, with 6 bases between. CDR3 nucleotide sequence: TGTGCCAGCAGCGAGAGGGCGAACACCGGGGAGCTGTTTTTT. Translation gives CASSERANTGELFF.

This chain joins TRBV19 and TRBJ1-1, with 7 bases aligning to TRBD1. Per germline, CDR1 LNHDA and CDR2 SQIVND (reference sequence). Trimming removed 5 bases from V and 5 bases from J; junction bases left unmatched: 11. The CDR3 covers 15 residues. The CDR3 here is CASSLGARGETEAFF. The DNA for the CDR3 is TGTGCCAGTAGTCTTGGGGCCAGGGGGGAGACTGAAGCTTTCTTT.

V usage is TRBV5-4 and J usage is TRBJ2-1; the match to TRBD1 covers 9 bases. The germline V gene encodes CDR1 SGHNT and CDR2 YYREEE (reference sequence). This CDR3 spans 15 amino acids. V was clipped by 4 bases and J by 7 bases; unmatched bases: 9. CDR3 sequence: CASSAGTGMRNEQFF. The CDR3 nucleotides are TGTGCCAGCAGCGCCGGGACAGGGATGAGGAATGAGCAGTTCTTC.

The DNA of the CDR3 is TGTGCCAGCAGCCAATTAGGAAGGGGGCGTAGTGAAGCTTTCTTT. It translates to CASSQLGRGRSEAFF. The chain combines TRBV3-1 (or the pseudogene TRBV3-2) with TRBJ1-1; 7 nucleotides agree with TRBD1. V gave up 2 bases and J gave up 7 bases; unmatched junction bases: 10. The CDR3 covers 15 residues. Germline V gene data show CDR1 as LGHDT and CDR2 as YNNKEL (reference sequence).

V gene TRBV6-4 combines with J gene TRBJ2-3; D gene ambiguous. The germline CDR1 and CDR2 sequences are MRHNA and SNTAGT. V was shortened by 8 bases and J by 3 bases, with 18 bases between the two germline ends. CDR3 length: 15 residues. This CDR3 reads CASHCPESQTDTQYF. In nucleotides, the CDR3 is TGTGCCAGCCACTGCCCCGAATCACAGACAGATACGCAGTATTTT.

The chain couples TRBV19 to TRBJ1-1; D possibly corresponds to TRBD1 (6 bases). The CDR3 runs 15 residues. V lost 10 bases to trimming and J lost 0 bases, with 18 bases between them. Germline loops: CDR1 LNHDA, CDR2 SQIVND (reference sequence). CDR3 coding DNA: TGTGCCACGAAGGCTGGGGGCAGCTTGAACACTGAAGCTTTCTTT. Its translation is CATKAGGSLNTEAFF.

The rearrangement uses TRBV30 and TRBJ2-7; possible D gene TRBD1, 6 bases. V was shortened by 2 bases and J by 3 bases, with 11 bases between the two germline ends. Looked up from germline, CDR1 is GTSNPN and CDR2 is SVGIG (reference sequence). This CDR3 has 13 residues. The CDR3 DNA reads TGTGCCTGGAGTTTGATACAGGGCTACGAGCAGTACTTC. Residues: CAWSLIQGYEQYF.

The chain joins TRBV11-2 to TRBJ2-5; D is perhaps TRBD1 (6 bases). The CDR3 consists of 14 residues. V was cut by 4 bases and J by 2 bases, with 11 bases left in between. Germline V gene lookup returns CDR1 SGHAT and CDR2 FQNNGV. The CDR3 coding sequence is TGTGCCAGCAGCTCTGGACAGCCTCAAGAGACCCAGTACTTC. The encoded protein is CASSSGQPQETQYF.

V is TRBV10-2 and J is TRBJ2-3; D perhaps matches TRBD1 (5 bases). CDR1 is WSHSY and CDR2 is SAAADI in the germline V gene. This CDR3 spans 12 amino acids. Trimming stripped 6 bases from V and 2 bases from J, with 6 bases between. Here the CDR3 reads CASRGPTDTQYF. The DNA of the CDR3 is TGCGCCAGCAGGGGGCCCACAGATACGCAGTATTTT.

The chain links TRBV28 to TRBJ2-7, with 9 bases lining up with TRBD2. CDR1 MDHEN and CDR2 SYDVKM come from the germline V gene. With V trimmed by 4 bases and J by 1 base, 2 bases remained unmatched. The CDR3 contains 14 residues. The CDR3 here is CASSYAGGSYEQYF. The CDR3 nucleotides read TGTGCCAGCAGTTACGCGGGAGGGTCCTACGAGCAGTACTTC.

The V and J genes are TRBV7-2 and TRBJ2-2; the match to TRBD1 covers 9 bases. V lost 2 bases and J lost 8; bases outside the gene matches: 12. The CDR3 totals 17 residues. Germline lookup yields CDR1 SGHTA and CDR2 FQGNSA. The CDR3 nucleotides are TGTGCCAGCAGCTTACAAGGGGGACAGGGAGCTCTAGGGGAGCTGTTTTTT. Translation gives CASSLQGGQGALGELFF.

The V and J genes are TRBV21-1 and TRBJ2-2; the table's D call of TRBD1 was not tested on the DNA. TRBV21-1 is given as a pseudogene. The CDR3 runs 14 residues. DNA for the CDR3: TGTGCCAGCAGCATGACAGGGAACACCGGGGAGCTGTTTTTT. Its protein is CASSMTGNTGELFF.

This rearrangement joins TRBV6-2 or TRBV6-3 to TRBJ1-2; the match to TRBD1 covers 7 bases. V dropped 2 bases and J dropped 12; count of bases not matched to a gene: 15. The germline V gene has CDR1 MNHEY and CDR2 SVGEGT. CDR3 length: 15 amino acids. In DNA, the CDR3 is TGTGCCAGCAGTTACGGGACAGACGCGTCGCTGAGTCACACCTTC. This sequence encodes CASSYGTDASLSHTF.

This chain uses TRBV27 with TRBJ2-7; D possibly corresponds to TRBD2 (7 bases). CDR3 length: 16 amino acids. V shed 6 bases and J shed 4 bases, with 22 bases lying between them. Germline CDR1 reads MNHEY; CDR2 reads SMNVEV (reference sequence). The CDR3 nucleotides are TGTGCCAGCAGATCAGGGAGGGGGGAGCTGAGGTACGAGCAGTACTTC. It specifies CASRSGRGELRYEQYF.

The V call is TRBV2, the J call TRBJ2-3; 11 nucleotides align to TRBD2. V lost 7 bases, J lost 0 bases, and 3 bases stayed unmatched. The CDR3 covers 15 residues. Germline-derived CDR1 and CDR2 are SNHLY and FYNNEI. The CDR3 sequence is CASNVAGGSTDTQYF. As DNA, the CDR3 is TGTGCCAGCAACGTAGCGGGAGGGAGCACAGATACGCAGTATTTT.

The genes are TRBV18 and TRBJ1-5, with 7 bases fitting TRBD1. This CDR3 has 14 amino acids. Germline CDR1 is KGHSH and CDR2 is LQKENI. V was pared by 3 bases and J by 6 bases, with 5 bases of the junction left unmatched. The CDR3 region is CASSPGQGGQPQHF. The CDR3 DNA sequence: TGTGCCAGCTCACCGGGGCAGGGGGGTCAGCCCCAGCATTTT.